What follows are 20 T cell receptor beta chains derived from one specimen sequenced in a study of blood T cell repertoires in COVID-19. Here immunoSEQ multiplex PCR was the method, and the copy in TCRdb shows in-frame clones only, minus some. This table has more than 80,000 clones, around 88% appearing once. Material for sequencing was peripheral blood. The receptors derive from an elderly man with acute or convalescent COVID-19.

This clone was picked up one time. The CDR3 loop is CASSSQGWKTQYF. The DNA for the CDR3 is TGTGCCAGCAGTTCCCAGGGTTGGAAGACCCAGTACTTC. This chain joins TRBV6-2 or TRBV6-3 and TRBJ2-5; a possible D gene is TRBD1 (5 bases). The ends were cut back, 4 bases at V and 6 bases at J, with 12 bases in the middle. CDR1 and CDR2 (germline): MNHEY, SVGEGT. CDR3 size: 13 residues.

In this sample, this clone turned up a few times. CDR3 in amino acids: CASSFTGDRGETQYF. In DNA form, the CDR3 reads TGCGCCAGCAGCTTCACAGGGGATCGCGGAGAGACCCAGTACTTC. The J gene is TRBJ2-5, the V gene TRBV5-1; 7 bases align to TRBD1. Germline V lookup: CDR1 SGHRS, CDR2 YFSETQ. With 2 bases clipped from V and 4 bases from J, the junction kept 8 bases outside the gene matches. The CDR3 has 15 amino acids.

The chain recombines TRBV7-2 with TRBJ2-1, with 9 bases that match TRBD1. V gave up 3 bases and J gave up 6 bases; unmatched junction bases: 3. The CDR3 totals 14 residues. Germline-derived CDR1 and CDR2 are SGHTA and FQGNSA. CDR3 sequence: CASSLGQGRNEQFF. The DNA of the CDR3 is TGTGCCAGCAGCTTGGGACAGGGTCGCAATGAGCAGTTCTTC.

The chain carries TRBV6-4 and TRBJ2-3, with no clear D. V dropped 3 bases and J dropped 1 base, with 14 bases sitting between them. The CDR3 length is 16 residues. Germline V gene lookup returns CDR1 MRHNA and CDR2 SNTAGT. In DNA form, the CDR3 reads TGTGCCAGCAGTGATACTGCGTCTCACGGCACAGATACGCAGTATTTT. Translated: CASSDTASHGTDTQYF.

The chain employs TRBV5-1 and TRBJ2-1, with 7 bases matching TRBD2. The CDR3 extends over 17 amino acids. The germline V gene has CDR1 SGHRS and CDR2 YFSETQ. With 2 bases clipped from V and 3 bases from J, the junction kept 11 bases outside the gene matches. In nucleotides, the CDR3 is TGCGCCAGCAGCTTTGCGGCTGTGACTAGCAGCTACAATGAGCAGTTCTTC. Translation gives CASSFAAVTSSYNEQFF.

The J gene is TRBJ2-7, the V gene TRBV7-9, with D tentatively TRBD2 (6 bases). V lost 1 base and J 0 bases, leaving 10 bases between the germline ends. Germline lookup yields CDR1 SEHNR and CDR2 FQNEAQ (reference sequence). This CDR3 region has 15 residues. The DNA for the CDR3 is TGTGCCAGCAGCTTAGGAGGAGGGAGCTCCTACGAGCAGTACTTC. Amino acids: CASSLGGGSSYEQYF.

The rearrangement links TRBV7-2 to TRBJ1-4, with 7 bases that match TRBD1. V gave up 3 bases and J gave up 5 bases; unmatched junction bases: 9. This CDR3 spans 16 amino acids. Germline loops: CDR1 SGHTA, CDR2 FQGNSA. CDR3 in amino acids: CASSFLRGTGNEKLFF. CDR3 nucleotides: TGTGCCAGCAGCTTCCTCAGGGGGACGGGAAATGAAAAACTGTTTTTT.

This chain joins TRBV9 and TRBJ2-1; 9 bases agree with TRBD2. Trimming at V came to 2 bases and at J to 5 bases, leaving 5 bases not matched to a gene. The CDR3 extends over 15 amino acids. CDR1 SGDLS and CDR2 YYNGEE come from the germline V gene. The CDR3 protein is CASSVSGSLHNEQFF. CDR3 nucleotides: TGTGCCAGCAGCGTTAGCGGGAGCCTCCACAATGAGCAGTTCTTC.

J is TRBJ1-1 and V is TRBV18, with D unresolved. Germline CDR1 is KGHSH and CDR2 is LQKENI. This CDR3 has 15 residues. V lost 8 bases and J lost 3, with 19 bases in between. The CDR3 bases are TGTGCCAGCACTCAGGCGGGGAATCAGGACACTGAAGCTTTCTTT. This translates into CASTQAGNQDTEAFF.

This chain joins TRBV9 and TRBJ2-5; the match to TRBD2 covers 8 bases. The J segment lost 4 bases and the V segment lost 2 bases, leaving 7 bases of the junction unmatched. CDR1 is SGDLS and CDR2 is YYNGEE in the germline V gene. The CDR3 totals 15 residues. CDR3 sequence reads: CASSVGSGRGETQYF. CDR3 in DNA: TGTGCCAGCAGCGTGGGGAGCGGGAGAGGAGAGACCCAGTACTTC.

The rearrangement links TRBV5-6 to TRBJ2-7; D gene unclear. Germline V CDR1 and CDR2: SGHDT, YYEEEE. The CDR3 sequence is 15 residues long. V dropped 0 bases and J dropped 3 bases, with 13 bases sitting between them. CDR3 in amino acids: CASSLALGSRYEQYF. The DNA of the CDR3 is TGTGCCAGCAGCTTGGCCTTGGGCTCCCGCTACGAGCAGTACTTC.

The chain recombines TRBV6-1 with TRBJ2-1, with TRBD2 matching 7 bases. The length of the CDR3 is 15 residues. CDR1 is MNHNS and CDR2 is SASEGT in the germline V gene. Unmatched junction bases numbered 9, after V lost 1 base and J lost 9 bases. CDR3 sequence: CASSEGGGSGGEQFF. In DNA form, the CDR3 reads TGTGCCAGCAGTGAAGGCGGAGGCTCGGGGGGTGAGCAGTTCTTC.

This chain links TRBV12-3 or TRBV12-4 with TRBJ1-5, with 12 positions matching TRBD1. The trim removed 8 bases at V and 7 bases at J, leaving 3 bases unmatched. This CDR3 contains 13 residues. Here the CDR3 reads CASGTGGTQPQHF. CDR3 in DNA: TGTGCCAGCGGGACAGGGGGCACGCAGCCCCAGCATTTT.

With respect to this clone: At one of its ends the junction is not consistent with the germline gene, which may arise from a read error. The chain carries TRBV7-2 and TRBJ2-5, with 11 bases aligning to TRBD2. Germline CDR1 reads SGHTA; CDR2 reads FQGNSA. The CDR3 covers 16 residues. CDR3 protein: CVSSGRATSGKETQYF. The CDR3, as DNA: TGTGTCAGCAGCGGCCGGGCGACTAGCGGGAAAGAGACCCAGTACTTC.

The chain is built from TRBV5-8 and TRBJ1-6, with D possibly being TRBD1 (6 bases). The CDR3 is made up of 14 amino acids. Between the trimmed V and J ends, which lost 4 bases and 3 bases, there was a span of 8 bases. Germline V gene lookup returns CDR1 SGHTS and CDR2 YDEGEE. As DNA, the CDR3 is TGTGCCAGCAGCCCGGGACACTATAATTCACCCCTCCACTTT. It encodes CASSPGHYNSPLHF.

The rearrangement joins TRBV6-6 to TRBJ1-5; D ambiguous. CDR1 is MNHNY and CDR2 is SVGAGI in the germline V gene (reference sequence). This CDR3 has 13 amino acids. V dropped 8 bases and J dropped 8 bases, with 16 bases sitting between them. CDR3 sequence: CASSRGMTEPQHF. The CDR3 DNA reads TGTGCCAGCTCCCGAGGGATGACTGAGCCCCAGCATTTT.

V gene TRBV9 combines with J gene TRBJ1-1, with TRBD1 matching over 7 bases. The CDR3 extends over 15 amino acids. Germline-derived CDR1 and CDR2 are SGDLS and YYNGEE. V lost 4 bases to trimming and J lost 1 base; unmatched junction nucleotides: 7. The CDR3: CASSQKDRKNTEAFF. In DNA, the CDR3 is TGTGCCAGCAGCCAAAAGGACAGGAAGAACACTGAAGCTTTCTTT. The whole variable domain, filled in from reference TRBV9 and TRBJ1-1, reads DSGVTQTPKHLITATGQRVTLRCSPRSGDLSVYWYQQSLDQGLQFLIQYYNGEERAKGNILERFSAQQFPDLHSELNLSSLELGDSALYFCASSQKDRKNTEAFFGQGTRLTVV.

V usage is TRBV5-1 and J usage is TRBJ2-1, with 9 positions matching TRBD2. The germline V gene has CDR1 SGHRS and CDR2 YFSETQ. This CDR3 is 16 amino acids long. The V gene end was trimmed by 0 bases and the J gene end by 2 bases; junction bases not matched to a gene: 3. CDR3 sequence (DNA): TGCGCCAGCAGCTTGGAGGCTAGCGGGGCCTACAATGAGCAGTTCTTC. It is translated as CASSLEASGAYNEQFF.

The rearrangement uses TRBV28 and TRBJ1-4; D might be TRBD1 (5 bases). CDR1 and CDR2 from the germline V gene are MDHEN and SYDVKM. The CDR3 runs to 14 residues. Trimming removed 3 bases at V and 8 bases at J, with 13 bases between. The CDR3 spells CASSFLSQGEKLFF. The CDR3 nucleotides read TGTGCCAGCAGTTTTTTGAGTCAGGGCGAAAAACTGTTTTTT.

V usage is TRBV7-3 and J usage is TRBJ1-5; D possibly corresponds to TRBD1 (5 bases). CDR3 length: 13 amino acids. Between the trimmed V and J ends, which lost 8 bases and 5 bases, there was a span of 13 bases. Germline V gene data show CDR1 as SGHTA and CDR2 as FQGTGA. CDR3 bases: TGTGCCAGCTCTCAGGGCCCCGATCAGCCCCAGCATTTT. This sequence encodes CASSQGPDQPQHF.